A single T cell receptor beta chain is shown here with its context. The antigen is unknown. The CDR3 extends over 15 amino acids. Germline CDR1 MGHRA, CDR2 YSYEKL. The junction had 4 bases not matched to a gene; V was cut back by 2 bases and J by 5 bases. This sample is part of a study of lymphopenia after photon versus proton radiotherapy. Study results and limitations: Relative stability marked proton patients; photon patients lost diversity and naive cells. In patients who died, overall survival fell as post-nadir TCR diversity dropped more. After the lymphocyte nadir, photon-treated repertoires showed oligoclonal expansion, especially of CD8+ Temra cells.

The repertoire was sequenced with immunoSEQ multiplex PCR; TCRdb's copy has only in-frame clones and lacks some. This sample has about 160,000 clones, with approximately 90% found just once. The clonotype was recovered from a man aged 45-65 years with gastric cancer. Sequencing used peripheral blood, obtained from a patient treated with photon-based radiotherapy. This chain connects TRBV4-1 to TRBJ2-1; 9 bases match TRBD2. The CDR3 here is CASSQRLAVNNEQFF. Written as DNA, the CDR3 is TGCGCCAGCAGCCAAAGACTAGCGGTGAACAATGAGCAGTTCTTC.